The 20 T cell receptor beta chains in this list originate from one sample, sequenced in a study of T cells in Graves' hyperthyroidism and ophthalmopathy. It was RNA transcripts that yielded the amplified TCR beta CDR3 regions. Researchers ran a first-round RT-PCR on the TCR CDR3 using the HTBI primer set. TCRdb reprocessed the multiplex PCR reads via MiXCR and lists one record per CDR3 protein. The sample comprises some 300,000 distinct CDR3 sequences, roughly 19% of which are singletons, and roughly 39% rests with the top ten. Material: blood. These receptors came from a man aged 45 to 65 with Graves' ophthalmopathy.

J is TRBJ1-1 and V is TRBV4-2; weak D call: TRBD1 (5 bases). The germline CDR1 and CDR2 sequences are LGHNA and YNFKEQ. The CDR3 length is 15 residues. V dropped 1 base and J dropped 0 bases, with 9 bases sitting between them. The CDR3: CASSQGRTMNTEAFF. The CDR3 coding sequence is TGTGCCAGCAGCCAAGGTCGGACAATGAACACTGAAGCTTTCTTT.

In this sample, this clonotype turned up many times. This CDR3 is CSARLGASYNEQFF. CDR3 in DNA: TGCAGTGCTAGATTGGGAGCCTCCTACAATGAGCAGTTCTTC. This chain joins TRBV20-1 and TRBJ2-1; possible D gene TRBD2, 5 bases. Germline V gene lookup returns CDR1 DFQATT and CDR2 SNEGSKA (reference sequence). The V and J ends lost 2 bases and 0 bases respectively, with 8 bases between them. This CDR3 contains 14 residues.

The chain combines TRBV6-1 with TRBJ2-6; tentative D call: TRBD2 (6 bases). The V and J ends lost 7 bases and 2 bases respectively, with 12 bases between them. Germline values: CDR1 MNHNS, CDR2 SASEGT. The CDR3 length is 15 residues. DNA of the CDR3: TGTGCCAGCACCCGTAGCGGAGCTGGGGCCAACGTCCTGACTTTC. This gives the protein CASTRSGAGANVLTF.

This clonotype appeared a few times. The V gene is TRBV20-1, the J gene TRBJ2-5, with TRBD1 matching over 9 bases. This CDR3 has 13 amino acids. CDR1 and CDR2 (germline): DFQATT, SNEGSKA (reference sequence). The CDR3 nucleotides are TGCGGGACCGGGACAGGGTTCTTAGAGACCCAGTACTTC. It is translated as CGTGTGFLETQYF.

In this sample, this clonotype turned up many times. The chain carries TRBV5-1 and TRBJ2-1, with TRBD1 identical over 9 bases. The V gene end was trimmed by 5 bases and the J gene end by 0 bases; junction bases not matched to a gene: 3. Germline assignment: CDR1 SGHRS and CDR2 YFSETQ. CDR3 length equals 15 residues. CDR3 region: CASRGGQGSYNEQFF. The CDR3 DNA reads TGCGCCAGCAGGGGGGGACAGGGCTCCTACAATGAGCAGTTCTTC. The full variable domain, its missing parts supplied by reference TRBV5-1 and TRBJ2-1, is KAGVTQTPRYLIKTRGQQVTLSCSPISGHRSVSWYQQTPGQGLQFLFEYFSETQRNKGNFPGRFSGRQFSNSRSEMNVSTLELGDSALYLCASRGGQGSYNEQFFGPGTRLTVL.

The chain employs TRBV6-2 or TRBV6-3 and TRBJ1-6; TRBD1 matches at 7 bases. Trimming cost V 7 bases and J 0 bases; bases outside gene matches: 6. Germline values: CDR1 MNHEY, CDR2 SVGEGT. The CDR3 is 16 amino acids. The CDR3, as DNA: TGTGCCAGCACCAGAACAGGGGACTCCTATAATTCACCCCTCCACTTT. It translates to CASTRTGDSYNSPLHF.

This clonotype came up a few times. This rearrangement joins TRBV5-1 to TRBJ2-7; perhaps TRBD2 as D (5 bases). Per the germline V gene, CDR1 is SGHRS and CDR2 is YFSETQ. With 7 bases removed from V and 3 bases from J, the gap between germline ends came to 20 bases. CDR3 length: 15 residues. This CDR3 is CASGASWTPHYEQYF. CDR3 DNA sequence: TGCGCCAGCGGCGCGTCCTGGACTCCCCACTACGAGCAGTACTTC.

In its sample, this clonotype was seen a few times. This rearrangement joins TRBV7-9 to TRBJ2-7; D tentatively reads TRBD1 or TRBD2 (5 bases each). Trimming shortened V by 4 bases and J by 3 bases, and 13 bases separated the two germline ends. The CDR3 totals 14 residues. The germline V gene encodes CDR1 SEHNR and CDR2 FQNEAQ (reference sequence). The CDR3 reads CASSSGRSGYEQYF. CDR3 bases: TGTGCCAGCAGCTCGGGGCGCTCCGGCTACGAGCAGTACTTC.

This clonotype has a count of ten or more. The chain has TRBV3-1 and TRBJ2-1; tentatively, D is TRBD2 (5 bases). V dropped 4 bases and J dropped 4 bases, with 14 bases sitting between them. Germline V gene data show CDR1 as LGHDT and CDR2 as YNNKEL (reference sequence). This CDR3 has 15 residues. CDR3 protein: CASSPLALLYNEQFF. The CDR3 nucleotides read TGTGCCAGCAGCCCCCTAGCTTTACTTTACAATGAGCAGTTCTTC.

V gene TRBV20-1 combines with J gene TRBJ2-1; D might be TRBD2 (6 bases). The CDR3 consists of 15 residues. Germline values: CDR1 DFQATT, CDR2 SNEGSKA (reference sequence). The V gene lost 3 bases and the J gene lost 10 bases, with 22 bases spanning the gap. The CDR3: CSARMGTRTTGEQFF. As DNA, the CDR3 is TGCAGTGCTAGGATGGGAACCAGGACTACTGGCGAGCAGTTCTTC.

This sequence joins TRBV19 and TRBJ2-1; the D gene is possibly TRBD1 (6 bases). Trimming shortened V by 5 bases and J by 3 bases, and 17 bases separated the two germline ends. This CDR3 has 16 residues. CDR1 and CDR2 from the germline V gene are LNHDA and SQIVND (reference sequence). The CDR3 coding sequence is TGTGCCAGTAGTGTGGACAGTCGAGGGTACTACAATGAGCAGTTCTTC. Translation gives CASSVDSRGYYNEQFF. The full variable domain, its missing parts supplied by reference TRBV19 and TRBJ2-1, is DGGITQSPKYLFRKEGQNVTLSCEQNLNHDAMYWYRQDPGQGLRLIYYSQIVNDFQKGDIAEGYSVSREKKESFPLTVTSAQKNPTAFYLCASSVDSRGYYNEQFFGPGTRLTVL.

This clonotype was counted between two and nine times. Relative to the germline gene, one junction end is altered; a read error may explain this. The chain links TRBV7-2 to TRBJ1-6; D is unresolved. The CDR3 covers 15 residues. CDR1 is SGHTA, CDR2 FQGNSA, per germline. The CDR3 here is CASSFRVLYNPPLHF. In nucleotides, the CDR3 is TGTGCCAGCAGCTTCCGGGTACTCTATAATCCACCCCTCCACTTT.

There are many counts of this clonotype. This chain uses TRBV2 with TRBJ2-5, with 12 bases fitting TRBD2. The CDR3 extends over 15 amino acids. The germline CDR1 and CDR2 sequences are SNHLY and FYNNEI. After removal of 5 bases from V and 5 bases from J, the junction contained 6 bases not matched to a gene. DNA of the CDR3: TGTGCCAGCAGTCACTGGACTAGCGGGACTGAGACCCAGTACTTC. This translates into CASSHWTSGTETQYF.

The rearrangement uses TRBV29-1 and TRBJ2-6; D is uncertain. V lost 3 bases, J lost 0 bases, and 6 bases lay in between. The CDR3 has 14 residues. The germline V gene encodes CDR1 SQVTM and CDR2 ANQGSEA. CDR3 region: CSVDESSGANVLTF. The CDR3 bases are TGCAGCGTTGATGAGAGCTCTGGGGCCAACGTCCTGACTTTC.

This clonotype was recorded at least ten times. The chain joins TRBV3-1 to TRBJ2-5; 7 bases fit TRBD2. Germline V gene data show CDR1 as LGHDT and CDR2 as YNNKEL (reference sequence). V lost 2 bases to trimming and J lost 5 bases; unmatched junction nucleotides: 8. CDR3 length: 15 residues. The CDR3 loop is CASSQSGTQLETQYF. The CDR3 DNA reads as TGTGCCAGCAGCCAAAGCGGGACCCAATTGGAGACCCAGTACTTC.

This clonotype has at least ten counts. The rearrangement joins TRBV7-8 to TRBJ1-1; D is uncertain. Germline CDR1 is SGHVS and CDR2 is FQNEAQ. This CDR3 has 13 amino acids. V lost 5 bases, J lost 6 bases, and 13 bases lay in between. In nucleotides, the CDR3 is TGTGCCAGCAGCCCCCGCCGTTATCCTGAAGCTTTCTTT. Amino acid sequence: CASSPRRYPEAFF.

The chain carries TRBV27 and TRBJ1-4, with 10 bases fitting TRBD1. Trimming removed 5 bases from V and 9 bases from J; junction bases left unmatched: 12. The germline V gene encodes CDR1 MNHEY and CDR2 SMNVEV (reference sequence). The CDR3 runs 16 residues. The CDR3 spells CASSLTADRGLQKLFF. The CDR3 DNA reads TGTGCCAGCAGTCTTACGGCGGACAGGGGGTTGCAAAAACTGTTTTTT.

This clonotype has a count of ten or more. The gene calls are TRBV11-2 and TRBJ2-7; D is uncertain. The V gene's germline CDR1 is SGHAT and CDR2 FQNNGV. The CDR3 has 14 residues. V dropped 2 bases and J dropped 5 bases, with 13 bases sitting between them. The CDR3: CASSLRQVIDEQYF. CDR3 in DNA: TGTGCCAGCAGCTTACGGCAAGTCATTGACGAGCAGTACTTC. The entire variable domain, with the rest obtained from reference TRBV11-2 and TRBJ2-7, is as follows: EAGVAQSPRYKIIEKRQSVAFWCNPISGHATLYWYQQILGQGPKLLIQFQNNGVVDDSQLPKDRFSAERLKGVDSTLKIQPAKLEDSAVYLCASSLRQVIDEQYFGPGTRLTVT.

V usage is TRBV19 and J usage is TRBJ2-1; a possible D gene is TRBD1 (6 bases). This CDR3 spans 16 amino acids. Germline V gene sequence: CDR1 LNHDA, CDR2 SQIVND (reference sequence). Trimming left V 7 bases short and J 4 bases short, with 20 bases between. The DNA of the CDR3 is TGTGCCAGTAAAATGAGGGGGACCAAGGAGTACAATGAGCAGTTCTTC. Its protein is CASKMRGTKEYNEQFF.

The J gene is TRBJ1-5, the V gene TRBV4-1; D is unclear. The CDR3 contains 14 residues. Trimming took off 4 bases at V and 1 base at J, with 8 bases between the two ends. Per germline, CDR1 MGHRA and CDR2 YSYEKL. Written as DNA, the CDR3 is TGCGCCAGCAGCCCCAGCTTAAGCAATCAGCCCCAGCATTTT. Its protein is CASSPSLSNQPQHF.